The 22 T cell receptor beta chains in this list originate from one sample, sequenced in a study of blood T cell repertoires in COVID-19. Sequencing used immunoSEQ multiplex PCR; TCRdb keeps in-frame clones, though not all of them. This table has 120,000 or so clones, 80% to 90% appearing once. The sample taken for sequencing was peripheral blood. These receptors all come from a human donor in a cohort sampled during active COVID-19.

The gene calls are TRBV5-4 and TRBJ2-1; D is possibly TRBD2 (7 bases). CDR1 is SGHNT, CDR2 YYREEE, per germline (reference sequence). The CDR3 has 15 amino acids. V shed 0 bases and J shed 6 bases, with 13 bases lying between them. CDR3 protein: CASSLGGGAPNEQFF. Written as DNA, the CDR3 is TGTGCCAGCAGCTTGGGTGGGGGGGCCCCCAATGAGCAGTTCTTC.

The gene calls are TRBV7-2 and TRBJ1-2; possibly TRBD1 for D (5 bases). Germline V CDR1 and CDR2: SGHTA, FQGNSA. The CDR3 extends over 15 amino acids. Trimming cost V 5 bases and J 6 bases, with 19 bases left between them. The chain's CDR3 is CASSPRGGQFNGYTF. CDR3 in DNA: TGTGCCAGCAGCCCAAGGGGTGGACAATTTAATGGCTACACCTTC.

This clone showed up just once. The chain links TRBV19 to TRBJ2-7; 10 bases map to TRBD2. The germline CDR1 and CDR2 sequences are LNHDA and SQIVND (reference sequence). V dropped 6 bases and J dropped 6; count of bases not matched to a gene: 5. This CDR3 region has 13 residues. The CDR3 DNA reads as TGTGCCAGTAGGAGCGGGGGGGCAATCGAGCAGTACTTC. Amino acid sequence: CASRSGGAIEQYF.

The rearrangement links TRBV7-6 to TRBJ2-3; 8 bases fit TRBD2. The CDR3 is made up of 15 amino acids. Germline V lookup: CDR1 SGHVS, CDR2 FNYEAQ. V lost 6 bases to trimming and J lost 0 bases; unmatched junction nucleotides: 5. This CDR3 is CASRPTSGSTDTQYF. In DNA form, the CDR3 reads TGTGCCAGCAGACCAACTAGCGGCAGCACAGATACGCAGTATTTT.

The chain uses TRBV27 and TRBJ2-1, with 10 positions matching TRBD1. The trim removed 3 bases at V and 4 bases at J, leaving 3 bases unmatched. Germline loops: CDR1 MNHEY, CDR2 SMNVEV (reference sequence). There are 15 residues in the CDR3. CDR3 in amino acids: CASSFGDRGYNEQFF. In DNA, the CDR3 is TGTGCCAGCAGTTTCGGGGACAGGGGATACAATGAGCAGTTCTTC.

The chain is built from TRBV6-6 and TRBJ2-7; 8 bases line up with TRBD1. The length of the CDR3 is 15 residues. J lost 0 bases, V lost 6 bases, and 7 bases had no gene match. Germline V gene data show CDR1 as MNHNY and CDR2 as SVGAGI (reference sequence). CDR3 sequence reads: CASRTGQGSSYEQYF. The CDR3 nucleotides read TGTGCCAGCAGGACAGGACAGGGTAGCTCCTACGAGCAGTACTTC.

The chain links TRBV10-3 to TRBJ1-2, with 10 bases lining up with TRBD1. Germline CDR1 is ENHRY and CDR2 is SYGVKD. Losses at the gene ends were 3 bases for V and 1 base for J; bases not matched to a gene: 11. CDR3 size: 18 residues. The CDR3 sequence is CAISDPRTGGARNYGYTF. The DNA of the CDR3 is TGTGCCATCAGTGATCCACGGACAGGGGGTGCTCGTAACTATGGCTACACCTTC.

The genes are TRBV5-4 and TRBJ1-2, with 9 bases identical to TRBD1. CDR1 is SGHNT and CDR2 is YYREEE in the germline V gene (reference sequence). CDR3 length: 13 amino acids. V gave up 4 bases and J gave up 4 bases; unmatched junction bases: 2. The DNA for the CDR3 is TGTGCCAGCAGCCAGGACAGGGGCTATGGCTACACCTTC. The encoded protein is CASSQDRGYGYTF.

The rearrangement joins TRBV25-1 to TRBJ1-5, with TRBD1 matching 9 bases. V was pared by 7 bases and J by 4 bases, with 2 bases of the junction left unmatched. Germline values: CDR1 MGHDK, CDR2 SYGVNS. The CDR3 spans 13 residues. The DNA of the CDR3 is TGTGCCAGCACTGGGACAGGGAATCAGCCCCAGCATTTT. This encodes CASTGTGNQPQHF.

CDR3 sequence (DNA): TGTGCCAGCAGCTTACTAGCGTCTAGCTCCTACGAGCAGTACTTC. This sequence encodes CASSLLASSSYEQYF. The chain couples TRBV27 to TRBJ2-7, with 7 positions matching TRBD2. The CDR3 has 15 residues. J lost 0 bases, V lost 6 bases, and 8 bases had no gene match. Germline assignment: CDR1 MNHEY and CDR2 SMNVEV (reference sequence).

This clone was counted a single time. In nucleotides, the CDR3 is TGTGCCAGCAGCTTGACAGGGGGCGAGCAGTACTTC. It translates to CASSLTGGEQYF. The chain carries TRBV11-3 and TRBJ2-7; the match to TRBD1 covers 9 bases. The CDR3 covers 12 residues. V lost 3 bases, J lost 6 bases, and 0 bases stayed unmatched. Germline V gives CDR1 SGHNT, CDR2 YENEEA.

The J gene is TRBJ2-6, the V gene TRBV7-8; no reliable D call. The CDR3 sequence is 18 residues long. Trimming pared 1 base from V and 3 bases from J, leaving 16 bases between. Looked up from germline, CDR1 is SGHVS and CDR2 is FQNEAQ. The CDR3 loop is CASSLEPARSLGANVLTF. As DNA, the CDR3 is TGTGCCAGCAGCTTAGAGCCAGCAAGGAGTCTTGGGGCCAACGTCCTGACTTTC.

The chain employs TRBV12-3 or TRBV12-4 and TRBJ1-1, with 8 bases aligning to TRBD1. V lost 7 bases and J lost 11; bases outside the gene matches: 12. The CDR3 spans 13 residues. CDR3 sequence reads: CASKWTGNYPAFF. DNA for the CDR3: TGTGCCAGCAAATGGACAGGGAACTACCCGGCTTTCTTT.

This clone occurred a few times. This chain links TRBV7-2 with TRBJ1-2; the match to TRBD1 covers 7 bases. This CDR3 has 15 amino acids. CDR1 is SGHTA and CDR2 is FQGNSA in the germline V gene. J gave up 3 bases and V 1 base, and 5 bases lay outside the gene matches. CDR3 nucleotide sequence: TGTGCCAGCAGCTTAGGACAGGGTGGCTACTATGGCTACACCTTC. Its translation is CASSLGQGGYYGYTF.

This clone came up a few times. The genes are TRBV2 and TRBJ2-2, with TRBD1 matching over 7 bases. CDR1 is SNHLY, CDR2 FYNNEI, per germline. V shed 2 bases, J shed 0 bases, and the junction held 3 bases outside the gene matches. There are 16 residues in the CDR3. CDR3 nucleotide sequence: TGTGCCAGCAGTGAAAGGGGGCAGGCGAACACCGGGGAGCTGTTTTTT. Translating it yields CASSERGQANTGELFF. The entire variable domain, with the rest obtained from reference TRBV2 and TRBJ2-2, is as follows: EPEVTQTPSHQVTQMGQEVILRCVPISNHLYFYWYRQILGQKVEFLVSFYNNEISEKSEIFDDQFSVERPDGSNFTLKIRSTKLEDSAMYFCASSERGQANTGELFFGEGSRLTVL.

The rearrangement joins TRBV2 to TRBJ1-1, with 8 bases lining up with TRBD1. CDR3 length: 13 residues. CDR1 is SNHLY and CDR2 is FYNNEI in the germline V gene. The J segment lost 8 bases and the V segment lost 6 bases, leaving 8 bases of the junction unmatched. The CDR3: CASSRTGLAEAFF. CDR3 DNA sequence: TGTGCCAGCAGCCGGACAGGGTTGGCAGAAGCTTTCTTT. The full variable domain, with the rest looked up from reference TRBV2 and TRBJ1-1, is EPEVTQTPSHQVTQMGQEVILRCVPISNHLYFYWYRQILGQKVEFLVSFYNNEISEKSEIFDDQFSVERPDGSNFTLKIRSTKLEDSAMYFCASSRTGLAEAFFGQGTRLTVV.

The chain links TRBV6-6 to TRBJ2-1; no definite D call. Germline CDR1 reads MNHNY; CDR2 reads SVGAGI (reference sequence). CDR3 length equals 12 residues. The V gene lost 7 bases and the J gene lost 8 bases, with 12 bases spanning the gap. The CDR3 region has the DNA TGTGCCAGCACTTTACGAGGCTATGAGCAGTTCTTC. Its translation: CASTLRGYEQFF.

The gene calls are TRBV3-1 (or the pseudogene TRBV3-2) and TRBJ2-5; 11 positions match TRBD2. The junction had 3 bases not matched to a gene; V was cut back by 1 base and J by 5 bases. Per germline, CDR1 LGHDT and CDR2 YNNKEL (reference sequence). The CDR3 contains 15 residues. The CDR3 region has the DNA TGTGCCAGCAGCCAAGTAGCGGGGGGGCCTGAGACCCAGTACTTC. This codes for CASSQVAGGPETQYF.

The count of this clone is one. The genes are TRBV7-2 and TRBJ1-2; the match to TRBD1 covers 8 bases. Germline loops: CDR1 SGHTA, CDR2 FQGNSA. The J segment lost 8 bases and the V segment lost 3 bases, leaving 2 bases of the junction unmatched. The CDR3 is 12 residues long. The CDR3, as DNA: TGTGCCAGCAGCTTGGACAGGGTCGGCTACACCTTC. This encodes CASSLDRVGYTF.

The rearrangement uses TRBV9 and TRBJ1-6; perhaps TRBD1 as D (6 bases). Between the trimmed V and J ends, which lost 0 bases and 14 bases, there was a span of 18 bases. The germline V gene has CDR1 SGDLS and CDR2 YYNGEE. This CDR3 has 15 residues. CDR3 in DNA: TGTGCCAGCAGCGTAGGGGAACGCGGGAGGGGGGCCCTCCACTTT. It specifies CASSVGERGRGALHF.

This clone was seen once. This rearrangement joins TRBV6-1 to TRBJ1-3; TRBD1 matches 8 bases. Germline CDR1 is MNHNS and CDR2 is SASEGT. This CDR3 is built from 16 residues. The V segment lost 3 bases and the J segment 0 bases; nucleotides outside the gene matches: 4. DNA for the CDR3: TGTGCCAGCAGTGAGCACAGGGGGAGCTCTGGAAACACCATATATTTT. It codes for CASSEHRGSSGNTIYF.

DNA of the CDR3: TGCGCCAGCAGCATGGACACACCTAGCACAGATACGCAGTATTTT. This translates into CASSMDTPSTDTQYF. The chain combines TRBV5-1 with TRBJ2-3; possibly TRBD1 for D (5 bases). The V and J ends lost 4 bases and 0 bases respectively, with 12 bases between them. The CDR3 has 15 residues. CDR1 is SGHRS, CDR2 YFSETQ, per germline.